Following are 8 T cell receptor beta chains from one sample sequenced in a study of T cells in localized non-small cell lung cancer. Assay: immunoSEQ multiplex PCR; the TCRdb copy retains only in-frame clones and omits some. The top ten clones hold approximately 5.6% of a sample with approximately 57,000 clones, roughly 90% of them seen once. The input for sequencing was peripheral blood, taken before any cancer treatment. These receptors all stem from a woman aged 40 to 75 with stage I lung adenocarcinoma.

This chain connects TRBV10-3 to TRBJ1-3, with 7 bases fitting TRBD1. CDR1 and CDR2 (germline): ENHRY, SYGVKD. With 3 bases clipped from V and 9 bases from J, the junction kept 8 bases outside the gene matches. This CDR3 is 14 amino acids long. The CDR3 DNA reads as TGTGCCATCAGTGACGGGACAGATAGCGGCACCATATATTTT. Its protein product is CAISDGTDSGTIYF.

This clone has more than one count but fewer than ten. The chain is built from TRBV6-1 and TRBJ1-5, with D unclear. The germline CDR1 and CDR2 sequences are MNHNS and SASEGT. The CDR3 has 13 residues. The V end lost 8 bases, the J end lost 1 base, and 9 bases lay between the germline ends. CDR3 coding DNA: TGTGCCAGCGAGGCGGTCAGCAATCAGCCCCAGCATTTT. This translates into CASEAVSNQPQHF.

The chain employs TRBV9 and TRBJ2-2, with D uncertain. CDR3 length: 13 amino acids. Germline V gives CDR1 SGDLS, CDR2 YYNGEE. V lost 1 base to trimming and J lost 3 bases, with 4 bases between them. The chain's CDR3 is CASSVTDTGELFF. In DNA form, the CDR3 reads TGTGCCAGCAGCGTAACGGACACCGGGGAGCTGTTTTTT.

The rearrangement links TRBV27 to TRBJ2-5, with 8 bases lining up with TRBD1. This CDR3 spans 14 amino acids. From germline, CDR1 is MNHEY and CDR2 SMNVEV (reference sequence). The V gene end was trimmed by 5 bases and the J gene end by 5 bases; junction bases not matched to a gene: 7. This CDR3 is CASSPQGAWETQYF. DNA of the CDR3: TGTGCCAGCAGTCCGCAGGGGGCTTGGGAGACCCAGTACTTC.

This chain joins TRBV6-6 and TRBJ1-4; 7 bases are shared with TRBD1. This CDR3 comprises 15 residues. The V and J ends lost 2 bases and 7 bases, in that order; junction bases with no gene match: 7. Per the germline V gene, CDR1 is MNHNY and CDR2 is SVGAGI (reference sequence). The CDR3 here is CASSYPDRDREKLFF. The CDR3 DNA is TGTGCCAGCAGTTACCCCGACAGGGACCGTGAAAAACTGTTTTTT.

The CDR3 spells CASTIKGGLTDTQYF. CDR3 nucleotide sequence: TGCGCCAGCACCATTAAGGGGGGGTTAACAGATACGCAGTATTTT. V is TRBV5-1 and J is TRBJ2-3, with a tentative D call TRBD2 (7 bases). Looked up from germline, CDR1 is SGHRS and CDR2 is YFSETQ. There are 15 residues in the CDR3. V dropped 6 bases and J dropped 3 bases, with 17 bases sitting between them.

The CDR3, as DNA: TGTGCCAGCAGCGAGGGGGGTCCCAAAAACATTCAGTACTTC. It yields the protein CASSEGGPKNIQYF. The chain joins TRBV6-5 to TRBJ2-4; either TRBD1 or TRBD2 may supply D (6 bases each). V gave up 6 bases and J gave up 2 bases, with 11 bases separating them. CDR1 and CDR2 from the germline V gene are MNHEY and SVGAGI. This CDR3 has 14 residues.

CDR3 sequence reads: CAISWPGGTDYGYTF. The CDR3 DNA reads TGTGCCATCAGTTGGCCGGGGGGGACTGACTATGGCTACACCTTC. The J gene is TRBJ1-2, the V gene TRBV10-3, with TRBD1 as a possible D gene (5 bases). Germline V gene lookup returns CDR1 ENHRY and CDR2 SYGVKD. Trimming removed 5 bases from V and 3 bases from J, with 16 bases in between. There are 15 residues in the CDR3.